This record covers a single TCR beta chain. Its antigen remains unknown. Germline V CDR1 and CDR2: MGHRA, YSYEKL. The CDR3 spans 17 residues. Trimming shortened V by 1 base and J by 0 bases, and 13 bases separated the two germline ends. The single heparinised draw taken from each donor contained roughly 100 mL of blood on average. cDNA synthesis used the whole RNA isolate, giving expressed TCRB sequences. Some clones are missing from TCRdb's copy, which holds only in-frame ones; the method was immunoSEQ multiplex PCR. The data show hundreds of thousands of clones, with roughly 14% seen just once and around 0.035% held by the top ten. The data were obtained in a study of beta chain features in type 1 diabetes. Regarding the study as a whole: Shortening of TCRB CDR3s, moderate but significant, appeared in all four CD4+ subsets of Type 1 diabetes patients. The naive, central memory and Treg TCRB repertoires of patients appeared to be more similar to one another than those of healthy donors.

This receptor was taken from a man aged 25-40 years in good health. The chain employs TRBV4-1 and TRBJ2-1; D call uncertain. The sample taken for sequencing was naive CD4+ T cells from blood. CDR3 DNA sequence: TGCGCCAGCAGCCAAGGGGCCGTAGCCCTCTCCTACAATGAGCAGTTCTTC. This encodes CASSQGAVALSYNEQFF.